These T cell receptor beta chains were read from a single sample in a study of T cell responses to AZD1222 COVID-19 vaccine. Assay: immunoSEQ multiplex PCR; the TCRdb copy retains only in-frame clones and omits some. The profile shows under 200,000 clones, 88% of them singletons. The starting material was peripheral blood, obtained on day 0 of AZD1222 vaccination. These receptors were taken from an adult in good health. Both conserved end residues are part of each CDR3. The D gene is left open where the match is weak. Not all rows give a size; the values are once, few, many and, for expanded clones, a class.

v_call	d_call	j_call	clone_size	cdr3_aa	cdr3_nt
TRBV24-1	TRBD1	TRBJ1-2	.	CATLGDRGLWGGYTF	TGTGCCACCTTGGGGGACAGGGGGCTGTGGGGAGGCTACACCTTC
TRBV6-1	.	TRBJ2-7	.	CASSESWQGLGFYEQYF	TGTGCCAGCAGTGAAAGTTGGCAGGGTCTAGGGTTCTACGAGCAGTACTTC
TRBV2	.	TRBJ1-1	.	CASSTANIKGGTEAFF	TGTGCCAGCTCCACCGCCAATATAAAGGGGGGCACTGAAGCTTTCTTT
TRBV19	.	TRBJ2-7	.	CASSRTPSSYEQYF	TGTGCCAGTAGTAGGACGCCGAGCTCCTACGAGCAGTACTTC
TRBV19	TRBD1	TRBJ2-7	.	CASTVTGGGYEQYF	TGTGCCAGTACCGTGACAGGGGGTGGTTACGAGCAGTACTTC
TRBV5-6	.	TRBJ1-4	.	CASSLRGHNEKLFF	TGTGCCAGCAGCTTGCGGGGGCACAATGAAAAACTGTTTTTT
TRBV6-5	.	TRBJ2-2	.	CATRDLANTGELFF	TGTGCCACCCGGGACTTAGCGAACACCGGGGAGCTGTTTTTT
TRBV27	TRBD2	TRBJ2-1	once	CASSLGRGGGGSYNEQFF	TGTGCCAGCAGTTTGGGGCGGGGGGGCGGTGGCTCCTACAATGAGCAGTTCTTC
TRBV19	TRBD1	TRBJ1-5	.	CASSWTGNQPQHF	TGTGCCAGTAGTTGGACAGGAAATCAGCCCCAGCATTTT
TRBV18	TRBD1	TRBJ1-2	.	CASSLGDSNYGYTF	TGTGCCAGCTCACTAGGGGACAGTAACTATGGCTACACCTTC
TRBV4-2	.	TRBJ2-2	.	CASSQDVNRAGELFF	TGTGCCAGCAGCCAAGATGTTAATAGGGCCGGGGAGCTGTTTTTT
TRBV4-1	TRBD1	TRBJ2-4	.	CASSLPGQKNIQYF	TGCGCCAGCAGCTTACCGGGACAGAAAAACATTCAGTACTTC
TRBV18	.	TRBJ1-1	.	CASSPPYSVNTEAFF	TGTGCCAGCTCACCACCTTATTCAGTGAACACTGAAGCTTTCTTT
TRBV9	TRBD1	TRBJ1-1	.	CASSVGVQGGENTEAFF	TGTGCCAGCAGCGTAGGCGTTCAGGGGGGTGAAAACACTGAAGCTTTCTTT
TRBV6-2/TRBV6-3	TRBD1	TRBJ1-1	.	CASSTRDRGPRMNTEAFF	TGTGCCAGCAGTACCCGGGACAGGGGGCCTAGGATGAACACTGAAGCTTTCTTT
TRBV27	.	TRBJ1-2	.	CASSRSWDLRYGYTF	TGTGCCAGCAGCCGCTCATGGGACCTGAGATATGGCTACACCTTC
TRBV28	.	TRBJ1-3	.	CASSLFWTNTIYF	TGTGCCAGCAGTTTATTCTGGACCAACACCATATATTTT
TRBV6-6	.	TRBJ1-5	once	CASSYLPESNQPQHF	TGTGCCAGCAGTTACCTCCCAGAGAGCAATCAGCCCCAGCATTTT
TRBV28	.	TRBJ2-3	.	CASSFGRSVSTTDTQYF	TGTGCCAGCAGTTTCGGCCGGTCTGTGAGTACTACAGATACGCAGTATTTT
TRBV28	.	TRBJ1-1	once	CASSRDQGTEAFF	TGTGCCAGCAGCCGCGACCAGGGGACTGAAGCTTTCTTT
TRBV7-9	.	TRBJ1-1	.	CASSLAGGPYTEAFF	TGTGCCAGCAGCTTAGCGGGCGGACCGTACACTGAAGCTTTCTTT
TRBV5-6	.	TRBJ2-7	.	CASSASLEQYF	TGTGCCAGCAGCGCAAGTCTCGAGCAGTACTTC
TRBV29-1	.	TRBJ1-4	.	CSVEDQRGGEEKLFF	TGCAGCGTTGAAGATCAAAGGGGTGGTGAGGAAAAACTGTTTTTT
TRBV19	TRBD2	TRBJ2-3	.	CASHIPPGGTQYF	TGTGCCAGTCACATCCCCCCGGGGGGTACGCAGTATTTT
TRBV30	.	TRBJ1-1	.	CAWSTDLNTEAFF	TGTGCCTGGAGTACCGACCTGAACACTGAAGCTTTCTTT
TRBV20-1	.	TRBJ2-7	.	CSASRGNYEQYF	TGCAGTGCTAGTCGAGGGAACTACGAGCAGTACTTC
TRBV5-6	TRBD2	TRBJ2-3	.	CASTPFGRGGLGTDTQYF	TGTGCCAGCACCCCGTTCGGGCGGGGGGGTCTTGGCACAGATACGCAGTATTTT
TRBV15	.	TRBJ2-1	.	CATSRDLADNEQFF	TGTGCCACCAGCAGAGACCTCGCCGACAATGAGCAGTTCTTC
TRBV2	.	TRBJ1-1	.	CASRYNTEAFF	TGTGCCAGCAGGTATAACACTGAAGCTTTCTTT
TRBV28	TRBD1	TRBJ1-2	.	CASSRDSLYGYTF	TGTGCCAGCAGTCGGGACAGTCTCTATGGCTACACCTTC
TRBV6-5	.	TRBJ2-3	once	CASFPGLSTDTQYF	TGTGCCAGCTTTCCGGGACTTAGCACAGATACGCAGTATTTT